This entry features one TCR beta chain sequence. This clone was observed at least ten times. Which antigen it targets is not known. The sequence runs out 3 residues before the end of the CDR3; the remainder is reconstructed from the germline J gene. CVID samples and control samples contributed equivalent amounts of genomic DNA as sequencing input. For every sample, a 60 bp segment covering the rearranged TCRbeta CDR3 region was amplified and then sequenced. The immunoSEQ assay, a bias-corrected multiplex PCR combined with high-throughput sequencing, was used to amplify TCRbeta. The study's own analysis went as follows. Each unique nucleotide sequence was treated as a clone and annotated with V, D and J genes, copy number and frequency. Sequences were labeled productive if in frame, and non-productive if out of frame or containing stop codons. As previously described, Shannon's entropy was used to calculate clonality. Mean CDR3 Kyte-Doolittle hydropathy was derived from the predicted amino acid sequences of productive clones. The R hclust function was used to hierarchically cluster scaled V gene usage with Manhattan distance and complete linkage. Clone sharing by CDR3 amino acid sequence was assessed by resampling 12 repertoires per group over 100 rounds. Repertoires were searched for roughly 70 published EBV-specific and approximately 240 published CMV-specific TCRbeta sequences. Analysis left out a couple of CVID samples that produced under 10,000 sequences, so about 41 CVID repertoires remained. TCRdb mirrors the immuneACCESS table, restricted to in-frame sequences. Some clones are absent from its copies; in checked studies, under half trace to an unresolved V gene, and the reason for the others is unknown. That table gives V, J and clone size, and the DNA gave D and trimming. This sample has fewer than 75,000 clones in the table, none counted a single time. Around 1.7% of the sample rests with the top ten.

This entry is derived from a study of T cell clonality in common variable immunodeficiency (dated by TCRdb to between 2015 and 2017). The investigation overall reported the following: Fewer deletions and N-nucleotide insertions were reportedly observed in CVID TCRbeta sequences, and highly modified clones with 13 or more V deletions were reportedly absent from CVID TCRbeta sequences. It was noted by the authors that sequencing of the repertoires of T cell subpopulations would be needed to clarify the cause of the increased clonality in CVID. Despite equal DNA input, controls averaged roughly 80,000 unique sequences per sample versus 30,000 to 40,000 in CVID samples. Correlations between repertoire features and clinical complications were limited by patient heterogeneity within the CVID cohort. TCRbeta clonality was higher in CVID subjects than in healthy controls (t-test p = 0.018), and the increase was most characteristic of about a third of subjects. CVID subjects shared fewer TCRbeta clones with each other than healthy controls did (p < 0.0001).

Cut back by 5 bases and 2 bases, the V and J ends lie 10 bases apart. The CDR3, from cysteine to phenylalanine, totals 14 residues. Shown are 33 bases from within the CDR3, in frame from base 1. From a lookup of the germline V gene, CDR1 and CDR2 are SGHTA and FQGNSA. Most CVID patients and most healthy controls were of Caucasian heritage. Heparinized peripheral whole blood samples of roughly 5 to 8.5 ml were obtained from each donor. Genomic DNA from adults with common variable immune deficiency (CVID) and from healthy adult controls was used to sequence TCRbeta CDR3 repertoires. The control group comprised some 22 healthy adult volunteers, about twelve female and about 10 male, aged about 23 to 70 years with a mean age of around 35. Diluted blood was density-centrifuged over Hypaque 1077 or Ficoll-Paque to isolate peripheral blood mononuclear cells. Genomic DNA was obtained from unsorted mononuclear cells through either Qiagen column purification or a centrifugation-based method.

This TCR was sampled from a person aged 18-70 years in good health. Material for sequencing was peripheral blood mononuclear cells. The chain couples TRBV7-2 to TRBJ1-5; there is no confident call for the D gene. The CDR3 has the sequence CASSPRSGNQPQHF. CDR3 DNA (partial): TGTGCCAGCAGCCCGCGAAGCGGCAATCAGCCC.